This TCR beta chain comes out of a study of blood T cell repertoires in COVID-19. The overall study: COVID-19 samples, acute and convalescent, were from the United States, Italy and Spain. Sources were T cells, B-cell-depleted T cells, or PBMCs; the material itself was cDNA or gDNA.

Germline CDR1 SGDLS, CDR2 YYNGEE. V dropped 3 bases and J dropped 9 bases, with 10 bases sitting between them. The CDR3 length is 12 residues. This clone appeared a few times. Clones were read by immunoSEQ multiplex PCR, and TCRdb kept only the in-frame ones, dropping some. The table includes fewer than 150,000 clones, approximately 85% detected once. The source of this sequence is a human donor in a cohort sampled during active COVID-19. Sequences were obtained from peripheral blood. The V call is TRBV9, the J call TRBJ2-1; no firm D call. Here the CDR3 DNA reads TGTGCCAGCAGCGCCCACTTTCCTGAGCAGTTCTTC. It specifies CASSAHFPEQFF.